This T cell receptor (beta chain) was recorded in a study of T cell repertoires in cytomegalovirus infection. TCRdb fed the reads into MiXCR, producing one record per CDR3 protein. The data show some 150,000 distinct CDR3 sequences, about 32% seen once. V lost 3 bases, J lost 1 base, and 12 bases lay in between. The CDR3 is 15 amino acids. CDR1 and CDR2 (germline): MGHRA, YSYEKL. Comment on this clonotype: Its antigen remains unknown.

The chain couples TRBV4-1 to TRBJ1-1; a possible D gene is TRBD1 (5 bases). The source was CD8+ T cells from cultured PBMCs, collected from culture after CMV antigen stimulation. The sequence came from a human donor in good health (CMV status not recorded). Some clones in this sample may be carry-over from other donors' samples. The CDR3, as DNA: TGCGCCAGCAGCCACCTCCTTAGGGGGAACACTGAAGCTTTCTTT. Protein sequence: CASSHLLRGNTEAFF.